These 11 T cell receptor beta chains were sequenced from one sample in a study of cytomegalovirus exposure and HLA in healthy donors. Both 60 Vbeta primers and 13 Jbeta primers went into the PCR. Here immunoSEQ multiplex PCR was the method, and the copy in TCRdb shows in-frame clones only, minus some. Of approximately 110,000 clones in the sample, over 60% were seen once. Input material: PBMCs. The receptors derive from a woman aged 40-49 years in good health and CMV-seropositive.

This chain links TRBV5-1 with TRBJ2-3; D is possibly TRBD1 (5 bases). Per germline, CDR1 SGHRS and CDR2 YFSETQ. V lost 3 bases and J 5 bases, leaving 16 bases between the germline ends. The CDR3 consists of 15 residues. CDR3 amino acids: CASSSQGARVDTQYF. CDR3 coding DNA: TGCGCCAGCAGCTCCCAAGGGGCGCGTGTAGATACGCAGTATTTT.

This clone was found once. The junction departs from the called germline gene at one end, perhaps through a read error. The chain has TRBV18 and TRBJ1-1; the D gene is possibly TRBD1 (5 bases). CDR3 size: 15 residues. Germline CDR1 is KGHSH and CDR2 is LQKENI. This chain's CDR3 is CASTPAGTMNTEAFF. The DNA for the CDR3 is TGTGCCAGCACACCAGCAGGGACTATGAACACTGAAGCTTTCTTT. The full variable domain, its missing parts supplied by reference TRBV18 and TRBJ1-1, is NAGVMQNPRHLVRRRGQEARLRCSPMKGHSHVYWYRQLPEEGLKFMVYLQKENIIDESGMPKERFSAEFPKEGPSILRIQQVVRGDSAAYFCASTPAGTMNTEAFFGQGTRLTVV.

CDR3 sequence reads: CASRLLRSSEAFF. CDR3 nucleotides: TGTGCCAGCAGGCTTTTAAGGAGTTCTGAAGCTTTCTTT. V gene TRBV6-5 combines with J gene TRBJ1-1; D unclear. The germline V gene encodes CDR1 MNHEY and CDR2 SVGAGI. This CDR3 region has 13 residues. The V end lost 6 bases, the J end lost 6 bases, and 14 bases lay between the germline ends.

The V and J genes are TRBV10-3 and TRBJ2-1; weak D call: TRBD2 (5 bases). Trimming removed 6 bases at V and 4 bases at J, with 13 bases between. Germline CDR1 is ENHRY and CDR2 is SYGVKD. CDR3 length: 14 residues. The DNA of the CDR3 is TGTGCCATCAGAAAGGGAGAGAATTACAATGAGCAGTTCTTC. It yields the protein CAIRKGENYNEQFF.

About this clone itself: One end of the junction is discordant with germline, which a read error may explain. V gene TRBV25-1 combines with J gene TRBJ2-3; a weak D match, TRBD2 (6 bases). CDR1 and CDR2 (germline): MGHDK, SYGVNS. The CDR3 is 15 amino acids. CDR3 DNA sequence: TGTGCCAGCAGTGGAACTTTTACTAGCACAGATATGCAGTATTTT. Translated, it gives CASSGTFTSTDMQYF.

This clone came up a few times. The chain is built from TRBV6-6 and TRBJ1-1; D possibly corresponds to TRBD1 (6 bases). CDR3 size: 16 residues. V lost 9 bases, J lost 3 bases, and 23 bases lay in between. Per germline, CDR1 MNHNY and CDR2 SVGAGI (reference sequence). The CDR3 reads CARGGGPRFGHTEAFF. CDR3 sequence (DNA): TGTGCCAGAGGGGGGGGCCCCCGTTTCGGACACACTGAAGCTTTCTTT.

This clone has more than one count but fewer than ten. This chain links TRBV6-1 with TRBJ2-1; possibly TRBD2 for D (6 bases). The germline V gene has CDR1 MNHNS and CDR2 SASEGT. The CDR3 is made up of 14 amino acids. With 6 bases removed from V and 5 bases from J, the gap between germline ends came to 14 bases. The CDR3 reads CASRLGLLDNEQFF. In DNA form, the CDR3 reads TGTGCCAGCAGACTGGGACTTCTAGACAATGAGCAGTTCTTC.

The V and J genes are TRBV27 and TRBJ2-1; 7 bases fit TRBD1. Germline-derived CDR1 and CDR2 are MNHEY and SMNVEV (reference sequence). The CDR3 is 15 residues long. The V segment lost 7 bases and the J segment 7 bases; nucleotides outside the gene matches: 13. The CDR3 coding sequence is TGTGCCAGCAAGAGTCTGGACAGGCCCCCGAATGAGCAGTTCTTC. This gives the protein CASKSLDRPPNEQFF.

The chain carries TRBV5-4 and TRBJ2-1; 9 nucleotides align to TRBD2. Germline trimming cut 0 bases from V and 8 bases from J; bases unmatched to any gene: 18. The CDR3 sequence is 19 residues long. Germline V gene data show CDR1 as SGHNT and CDR2 as YYREEE (reference sequence). The DNA of the CDR3 is TGTGCCAGCAGCTTGGGACCGTCCCCGGGGCTAGCGGGGAGACATGAGCAGTTCTTC. Translation gives CASSLGPSPGLAGRHEQFF.

J is TRBJ1-1 and V is TRBV16; possible D gene TRBD1, 5 bases. Trimming left V 5 bases short and J 8 bases short, with 21 bases between. The CDR3 totals 15 residues. Germline V lookup: CDR1 KGHSY, CDR2 FQNENV. The CDR3 region has the DNA TGTGCCAGCAGCGCTCACCATCCGGGGGAAGAAGAAGCTTTCTTT. Its translation is CASSAHHPGEEEAFF. The full variable domain, its missing parts supplied by reference TRBV16 and TRBJ1-1, is GEEVAQTPKHLVRGEGQKAKLYCAPIKGHSYVFWYQQVLKNEFKFLISFQNENVFDETGMPKERFSAKCLPNSPCSLEIQATKLEDSAVYFCASSAHHPGEEEAFFGQGTRLTVV.

This chain links TRBV7-9 with TRBJ2-1; 12 bases fit TRBD2. CDR1 is SEHNR and CDR2 is FQNEAQ in the germline V gene (reference sequence). The ends lost 1 base at V and 7 bases at J; junction bases unmatched: 8. The CDR3 is 17 amino acids. CDR3 bases: TGTGCCAGCAGCTTAGTGTCTAGCGGGGGGGCCATGAATGAGCAGTTCTTC. Translated: CASSLVSSGGAMNEQFF.